The entry that follows covers one T cell receptor (beta chain) sequence. From germline, CDR1 is SGHTA and CDR2 FQGNSA. V lost 5 bases and J lost 0, with 7 bases in between. The CDR3 loop spans 13 amino acids. Profiled with immunoSEQ multiplex PCR; TCRdb holds only in-frame clones, not every one. The profile shows nearly 110,000 clones, over 75% of them singletons. These data belong to a study of OX40 agonist ivuxolimab in advanced cancers. Study information: Three patients showed partial responses: one hepatocellular carcinoma and two cutaneous melanoma cases.

The chain links TRBV7-2 to TRBJ1-2; D gene ambiguous. Here the sequenced sample was CD4+ or CD8+ T cells sorted from blood, taken in a trial of the OX40 agonist ivuxolimab. The TCR sequence derives from an adult with an advanced solid tumor such as melanoma, head and neck, liver or kidney cancer. CDR3 sequence reads: CASSPRSNYGYTF. Here the CDR3 DNA reads TGTGCCAGCAGCCCCAGATCTAACTATGGCTACACCTTC.